These 21 T cell receptor beta chains share one sample of origin, sequenced in a study of shared clonotypes between healthy human individuals. Here immunoSEQ multiplex PCR was the method, and the copy in TCRdb shows in-frame clones only, minus some. Found here are about 2.1 million clones, around 95% of them singletons; the top ten hold around 1.8%. Cells designated naive CD8 were CD45RO-negative and were positively selected for CCR7, with terminally differentiated effector memory CD45RA+ cells excluded. Sequencing was carried out using naive CD8+ T cells from PBMCs. These receptors were obtained from a man between 18 and 35 years old in good health. Some clones in this sample may be carry-over from other donors' samples.

The chain employs TRBV9 and TRBJ2-1, with 14 nucleotides matching TRBD2. V shed 0 bases and J 8 bases; nucleotides not matched to a gene: 7. The CDR3 has 17 amino acids. The V gene's germline CDR1 is SGDLS and CDR2 YYNGEE. The CDR3 region has the DNA TGTGCCAGCAGCGTAGTTAGTTGGACTAGCGGGAGGTATGAGCAGTTCTTC. Translation gives CASSVVSWTSGRYEQFF.

V usage is TRBV9 and J usage is TRBJ2-2; D possibly corresponds to TRBD2 (5 bases). This CDR3 contains 15 residues. Per the germline V gene, CDR1 is SGDLS and CDR2 is YYNGEE. V was pared by 3 bases and J by 4 bases, with 13 bases between. CDR3 bases: TGTGCCAGCAGCGACCGAGGGTTGGGCACCGGGGAGCTGTTTTTT. Protein sequence: CASSDRGLGTGELFF.

This chain joins TRBV27 and TRBJ2-3; D possibly corresponds to TRBD1 (6 bases). The CDR3 runs to 15 residues. Trimming stripped 7 bases from V and 4 bases from J, with 18 bases between. The germline CDR1 and CDR2 sequences are MNHEY and SMNVEV (reference sequence). The CDR3 DNA follows: TGTGCCAGCATCAGGGGTTTTGGAAGTCCAGATACGCAGTATTTT. This sequence encodes CASIRGFGSPDTQYF.

This chain joins TRBV27 and TRBJ1-5, with 9 bases fitting TRBD1. Germline-derived CDR1 and CDR2 are MNHEY and SMNVEV (reference sequence). The CDR3 spans 18 residues. Losses at the gene ends were 4 bases for V and 2 bases for J; bases not matched to a gene: 12. For the CDR3, the DNA is TGTGCCAGCAGTTCCATCGGGGGACAGGGCAAAGGCAATCAGCCCCAGCATTTT. Protein: CASSSIGGQGKGNQPQHF.

The chain uses TRBV9 and TRBJ2-5, with D maybe TRBD2 (5 bases). The V end was cut by 3 bases, the J end by 1 base, with 13 bases between. The CDR3 extends over 15 amino acids. The V gene's germline CDR1 is SGDLS and CDR2 YYNGEE. CDR3 in DNA: TGTGCCAGCAGCGCCCATAGCGAGCGCCAAGAGACCCAGTACTTC. Translation: CASSAHSERQETQYF.

This sequence joins TRBV7-6 and TRBJ2-1; D unclear. V was clipped by 4 bases and J by 7 bases, with 14 bases between them. The CDR3 is 14 residues long. Germline V gene data show CDR1 as SGHVS and CDR2 as FNYEAQ. CDR3 nucleotides: TGTGCCAGCAGCTCAATCCAACTACGGAATGAGCAGTTCTTC. This sequence encodes CASSSIQLRNEQFF.

V and J are TRBV5-4 and TRBJ2-1, with TRBD2 matching 12 bases. V dropped 4 bases and J dropped 6; count of bases not matched to a gene: 8. The CDR3 is 16 residues long. CDR1 and CDR2 from the germline V gene are SGHNT and YYREEE (reference sequence). CDR3 nucleotide sequence: TGTGCCAGCAGCGTGCTAGCGGGAGGGCCGGGCAATGAGCAGTTCTTC. Translation gives CASSVLAGGPGNEQFF. The variable domain in full, completed from reference TRBV5-4 and TRBJ2-1, reads ETGVTQSPTHLIKTRGQQVTLRCSSQSGHNTVSWYQQALGQGPQFIFQYYREEENGRGNFPPRFSGLQFPNYSSELNVNALELDDSALYLCASSVLAGGPGNEQFFGPGTRLTVL.

The chain employs TRBV28 and TRBJ1-1; D is ambiguous. V was trimmed by 5 bases and J by 3 bases, leaving 10 bases between them. Germline V CDR1 and CDR2: MDHEN, SYDVKM. This CDR3 has 13 amino acids. CDR3 DNA: TGTGCCAGCAGTCCCCCGAGCGACACTGAAGCTTTCTTT. Amino acid sequence: CASSPPSDTEAFF.

The chain couples TRBV27 to TRBJ1-5; D remains ambiguous. CDR3 length equals 16 residues. V lost 4 bases to trimming and J lost 0 bases, with 13 bases between them. CDR1 and CDR2 (germline): MNHEY, SMNVEV (reference sequence). The CDR3 DNA reads TGTGCCAGCAGTTCGGACGGATTTTATAGCAATCAGCCCCAGCATTTT. Protein: CASSSDGFYSNQPQHF.

The chain is built from TRBV28 and TRBJ1-5; tentative D call: TRBD1 (5 bases). The CDR3 is 15 amino acids. Trimming pared 2 bases from V and 2 bases from J, leaving 10 bases between. CDR1 is MDHEN, CDR2 SYDVKM, per germline. The CDR3 region is CASSLVRRGNQPQHF. DNA for the CDR3: TGTGCCAGCAGTTTAGTACGCAGGGGCAATCAGCCCCAGCATTTT.

This chain links TRBV27 with TRBJ2-7, with no clear D. V was trimmed by 5 bases and J by 4 bases, leaving 21 bases between them. CDR3 length: 16 residues. The germline CDR1 and CDR2 sequences are MNHEY and SMNVEV (reference sequence). DNA for the CDR3: TGTGCCAGCAGTCCCTCAATGGGTCAGACCACATACGAGCAGTACTTC. It yields the protein CASSPSMGQTTYEQYF.

The V gene is TRBV7-9, the J gene TRBJ2-7, with D tentatively TRBD1 or TRBD2 (6 bases each). Per the germline V gene, CDR1 is SEHNR and CDR2 is FQNEAQ (reference sequence). The CDR3 runs to 14 residues. V shed 5 bases and J shed 2 bases, with 13 bases lying between them. The CDR3 protein is CASSMTGGTYEQYF. Written as DNA, the CDR3 is TGTGCCAGCAGCATGACAGGAGGGACCTACGAGCAGTACTTC. The full variable domain, in which reference TRBV7-9 and TRBJ2-7 provide the parts outside the CDR3, is DTGVSQNPRHKITKRGQNVTFRCDPISEHNRLYWYRQTLGQGPEFLTYFQNEAQLEKSRLLSDRFSAERPKGSFSTLEIQRTEQGDSAMYLCASSMTGGTYEQYFGPGTRLTVT.

The chain carries TRBV7-9 and TRBJ2-7; perhaps D is TRBD1 or TRBD2 (8 bases each). The germline V gene encodes CDR1 SEHNR and CDR2 FQNEAQ (reference sequence). V lost 4 bases to trimming and J lost 12 bases, with 25 bases between them. The CDR3 loop spans 15 amino acids. The CDR3 loop reads CASSSSGRDRPDGYF. The CDR3 bases are TGTGCCAGCAGCTCATCCGGGAGGGACAGGCCGGATGGGTACTTC. Based on the CDR3 plus reference TRBV7-9 and TRBJ2-7, the full variable domain is DTGVSQNPRHKITKRGQNVTFRCDPISEHNRLYWYRQTLGQGPEFLTYFQNEAQLEKSRLLSDRFSAERPKGSFSTLEIQRTEQGDSAMYLCASSSSGRDRPDGYFGPGTRLTVT.

Here the CDR3 DNA reads TGTGCCAGCAGCTCCGGGACAGGGTCTTGGAGAGGAACCGGGGAGCTGTTTTTT. Translation gives CASSSGTGSWRGTGELFF. The chain uses TRBV5-6 and TRBJ2-2; TRBD1 aligns across 9 bases. This CDR3 has 18 residues. CDR1 and CDR2 from the germline V gene are SGHDT and YYEEEE. Trimming took 3 bases from V and 5 from J; bases not matched to a gene: 14.

With respect to this clone: Other DNA sequences from this sample encode an identical CDR3 as well. This chain joins TRBV11-3 and TRBJ2-7; D not resolved. The germline V and J ends were trimmed by 2 bases and 1 base, with 9 bases remaining between them. Per germline, CDR1 SGHNT and CDR2 YENEEA. The CDR3 runs to 14 residues. In DNA, the CDR3 is TGTGCCAGCAGCTTAAAAGGCAGTTCCTACGAGCAGTACTTC. Its translation: CASSLKGSSYEQYF.

The chain recombines TRBV27 with TRBJ2-3; 9 bases fit TRBD2. CDR3 length: 15 amino acids. Germline V gene data show CDR1 as MNHEY and CDR2 as SMNVEV (reference sequence). J was trimmed by 4 bases and V by 6 bases; bases with no gene match: 8. The CDR3 region is CASSQGLAGADTQYF. The CDR3 coding sequence is TGTGCCAGCAGCCAGGGACTAGCAGGGGCAGATACGCAGTATTTT.

CDR3 sequence reads: CASSVSGVGYEQYF. The CDR3 DNA is TGTGCCAGCAGCGTTTCGGGGGTAGGCTACGAGCAGTACTTC. The chain links TRBV9 to TRBJ2-7; tentative D call: TRBD2 (6 bases). This CDR3 has 14 residues. Germline CDR1 and CDR2: SGDLS and YYNGEE. With 2 bases removed from V and 3 bases from J, the gap between germline ends came to 12 bases.

The chain employs TRBV19 and TRBJ2-7; TRBD1 agrees at 7 bases. CDR3 length equals 14 residues. The trim removed 1 base at V and 1 base at J, leaving 1 base unmatched. Per germline, CDR1 LNHDA and CDR2 SQIVND (reference sequence). This CDR3 is CASSIGGQSYEQYF. CDR3 in DNA: TGTGCCAGTAGTATAGGGGGACAGTCCTACGAGCAGTACTTC.

This clone appeared a single time. The chain combines TRBV4-1 with TRBJ2-7; D gene ambiguous. Germline-derived CDR1 and CDR2 are MGHRA and YSYEKL. V lost 6 bases to trimming and J lost 1 base, with 16 bases between them. CDR3 length equals 15 residues. CDR3 sequence reads: CASRVTEAGSYEQYF. As DNA, the CDR3 is TGCGCCAGCAGAGTTACTGAAGCCGGTTCCTACGAGCAGTACTTC.

The chain links TRBV15 to TRBJ2-7; TRBD1 agrees at 8 bases. The CDR3 spans 14 residues. V trimming: 5 bases; J trimming: 0 bases; junction bases outside the gene matches: 3. The germline gives CDR1 LNHNV, CDR2 YYDKDF (reference sequence). For the CDR3, the DNA is TGTGCCACCAGCTTTGGACAGGGCTCCTACGAGCAGTACTTC. This sequence encodes CATSFGQGSYEQYF.

CDR3 residues: CASQSGPSTDTQYF. The CDR3 coding sequence is TGTGCCAGCCAAAGCGGACCTAGCACAGATACGCAGTATTTT. This rearrangement joins TRBV7-9 to TRBJ2-3; D may be TRBD2 (5 bases). CDR1 is SEHNR, CDR2 FQNEAQ, per germline (reference sequence). The CDR3 totals 14 residues. The germline V and J ends were trimmed by 8 bases and 0 bases, with 12 bases remaining between them.